A single sample gave rise to the 24 T cell receptor beta chains below, sequenced in a study of T cell responses to AZD1222 COVID-19 vaccine. Libraries were prepared by immunoSEQ multiplex PCR; TCRdb keeps only in-frame clonotypes and omits some of them. The data show 75,000 to 95,000 clones, 92% seen once. The source material was peripheral blood, sampled on day 0 of MenACWY control vaccination. These receptors were taken from an adult in good health.

V usage is TRBV5-6 and J usage is TRBJ2-5; 12 nucleotides agree with TRBD1. The ends lost 1 base at V and 5 bases at J; junction bases unmatched: 6. The germline gives CDR1 SGHDT, CDR2 YYEEEE. The CDR3 extends over 16 amino acids. CDR3 sequence (DNA): TGTGCCAGCAGCTTGCCCGGGACAGGGGGCCTTGAGACCCAGTACTTC. Protein product: CASSLPGTGGLETQYF.

The chain recombines TRBV7-2 with TRBJ1-5; D is ambiguous. This CDR3 comprises 12 residues. Germline V gene data show CDR1 as SGHTA and CDR2 as FQGNSA. V lost 5 bases to trimming and J lost 4 bases, with 6 bases between them. CDR3 nucleotides: TGTGCCAGCAGCCCTTGGAATCAGCCCCAGCATTTT. Translation: CASSPWNQPQHF.

This chain connects TRBV6-1 to TRBJ2-2; D possibly corresponds to TRBD1 (6 bases). V lost 2 bases to trimming and J lost 3 bases, with 7 bases between them. Germline CDR1 MNHNS, CDR2 SASEGT. The CDR3 spans 14 residues. The CDR3 sequence: CASSENRDTGELFF. DNA for the CDR3: TGTGCCAGCAGTGAAAACAGGGACACCGGGGAGCTGTTTTTT.

This chain joins TRBV29-1 and TRBJ2-1, with TRBD2 as a possible D gene (5 bases). The germline V gene encodes CDR1 SQVTM and CDR2 ANQGSEA. CDR3 length: 14 residues. V lost 4 bases and J 7 bases, leaving 17 bases between the germline ends. CDR3 nucleotide sequence: TGCAGCGTTGGGGCCCCCTCGGGCGGGAATGAGCAGTTCTTC. Translated, it gives CSVGAPSGGNEQFF.

This chain links TRBV25-1 with TRBJ2-1, with TRBD2 matching over 7 bases. Trimming took 7 bases from V and 0 from J; bases not matched to a gene: 3. Germline lookup yields CDR1 MGHDK and CDR2 SYGVNS. The CDR3 covers 14 residues. CDR3 sequence: CASMGGSSYNEQFF. The CDR3 DNA reads as TGTGCCAGCATGGGCGGGAGCTCCTACAATGAGCAGTTCTTC.

The chain is built from TRBV28 and TRBJ1-6, with 8 nucleotides matching TRBD1. This CDR3 region has 16 residues. CDR1 is MDHEN, CDR2 SYDVKM, per germline. V lost 1 base, J lost 10 bases, and 9 bases stayed unmatched. CDR3 in amino acids: CASSLYLGTGGSPLHF. The DNA for the CDR3 is TGTGCCAGCAGTTTATATTTGGGGACAGGTGGCTCACCCCTCCACTTT.

This clone showed up just once. This chain joins TRBV5-1 and TRBJ2-7; 8 nucleotides agree with TRBD2. This CDR3 is built from 16 residues. The V segment lost 2 bases and the J segment 2 bases; nucleotides outside the gene matches: 9. Germline lookup yields CDR1 SGHRS and CDR2 YFSETQ. CDR3 coding DNA: TGCGCCAGCAGCTTAAAACTAGCGGAGCCCACCTACGAGCAGTACTTC. It encodes CASSLKLAEPTYEQYF.

The rearrangement uses TRBV28 and TRBJ1-6; D is possibly TRBD1 (5 bases). CDR1 is MDHEN and CDR2 is SYDVKM in the germline V gene. The V and J ends lost 2 bases and 10 bases respectively, with 6 bases between them. The CDR3 covers 12 residues. The CDR3 DNA sequence: TGTGCCAGCAGTTTAGGGGGATCACCCCTCCACTTT. Its protein is CASSLGGSPLHF.

CDR3 in DNA: TGTGCCAGTACCCACGGACAGGGGCGGAATTCACCCCTCCACTTT. This gives the protein CASTHGQGRNSPLHF. The chain couples TRBV19 to TRBJ1-6; 9 nucleotides line up with TRBD1. Germline V gene data show CDR1 as LNHDA and CDR2 as SQIVND (reference sequence). Trimming cost V 7 bases and J 7 bases; bases outside gene matches: 8. The CDR3 consists of 15 residues.

This clone has a single count. The V gene is TRBV27, the J gene TRBJ2-7, with 8 bases lining up with TRBD2. CDR3 length: 15 amino acids. With 3 bases clipped from V and 2 bases from J, the junction kept 6 bases outside the gene matches. Germline values: CDR1 MNHEY, CDR2 SMNVEV (reference sequence). CDR3 DNA sequence: TGTGCCAGCAGTTTCGGGGCGGGGGGAACCTACGAGCAGTACTTC. Protein: CASSFGAGGTYEQYF.

The chain employs TRBV12-3 or TRBV12-4 and TRBJ1-6; D unclear. With 7 bases removed from V and 7 bases from J, the gap between germline ends came to 11 bases. The CDR3 is 13 amino acids. The CDR3 region is CASTTSGNSPLHF. CDR3 nucleotide sequence: TGTGCCAGCACCACGTCTGGGAATTCACCCCTCCACTTT.

For this clone: At one of its ends the junction is not consistent with the germline gene, which may arise from a read error. The chain carries TRBV28 and TRBJ1-1; no reliable D call. This CDR3 has 11 amino acids. Looked up from germline, CDR1 is MDHEN and CDR2 is SYDVKM. The CDR3 reads CASSALTGAFF. DNA of the CDR3: TGTGCCAGCAGTGCCCTCACTGGAGCTTTCTTT. Using reference TRBV28 and TRBJ1-1 for the parts outside the CDR3, the full variable domain is DVKVTQSSRYLVKRTGEKVFLECVQDMDHENMFWYRQDPGLGLRLIYFSYDVKMKEKGDIPEGYSVSREKKERFSLILESASTNQTSMYLCASSALTGAFFGQGTRLTVV.

J is TRBJ2-3 and V is TRBV7-3, with D perhaps matching TRBD1 or TRBD2 (5 bases each). CDR1 and CDR2 (germline): SGHTA, FQGTGA. The CDR3 length is 13 residues. V lost 5 bases and J lost 8, with 14 bases in between. CDR3 bases: TGTGCCAGCAGCACCCCCCCAGGGACTACGCAGTATTTT. Residues: CASSTPPGTTQYF.

About this clone itself: The CDR3 end shows no conserved phenylalanine or tryptophan, and so a read error is likely. No DNA is shown, since the ends of the CDR3 on it are uncertain; the CDR3 is the one TCRdb lists. The J gene is TRBJ1-1, the V gene TRBV21-1. TRBV21-1 is reported as a pseudogene. The CDR3 spans 10 residues, counting both ends. The CDR3: CASSKAPGSR.

This chain uses TRBV6-5 with TRBJ2-5; 7 positions match TRBD2. Per the germline V gene, CDR1 is MNHEY and CDR2 is SVGAGI. V shed 6 bases, J shed 5 bases, and the junction held 0 bases outside the gene matches. This CDR3 spans 11 amino acids. CDR3 nucleotide sequence: TGTGCCAGCAGGGGAGGGGAGACCCAGTACTTC. Encoded protein: CASRGGETQYF.

The chain uses TRBV15 and TRBJ2-7; 8 bases are shared with TRBD1. V lost 3 bases and J lost 2; bases outside the gene matches: 3. The CDR3 covers 14 residues. CDR1 and CDR2 from the germline V gene are LNHNV and YYDKDF (reference sequence). CDR3 nucleotide sequence: TGTGCCACCAGCAGGGACAGGGACGCCTACGAGCAGTACTTC. Amino acid sequence: CATSRDRDAYEQYF.

The rearrangement uses TRBV5-5 and TRBJ2-2, with TRBD1 matching 9 bases. Germline trimming cut 4 bases from V and 7 bases from J; bases unmatched to any gene: 5. The CDR3 is made up of 14 amino acids. Germline-derived CDR1 and CDR2 are SGHKS and YYEKEE (reference sequence). CDR3 residues: CASSRGQGVGELFF. The CDR3 DNA reads as TGTGCCAGCAGCAGGGGACAGGGTGTCGGGGAGCTGTTTTTT. The entire variable domain, with the rest obtained from reference TRBV5-5 and TRBJ2-2, is as follows: DAGVTQSPTHLIKTRGQQVTLRCSPISGHKSVSWYQQVLGQGPQFIFQYYEKEERGRGNFPDRFSARQFPNYSSELNVNALLLGDSALYLCASSRGQGVGELFFGEGSRLTVL.

This clone was recorded only once. The chain is built from TRBV6-2 or TRBV6-3 and TRBJ2-5, with D uncertain. CDR3 length: 13 residues. V dropped 5 bases and J dropped 2 bases, with 9 bases sitting between them. Germline CDR1 is MNHEY and CDR2 is SVGEGT. CDR3 loop: CASSTLGQETQYF. The CDR3 bases are TGTGCCAGCAGTACCCTGGGGCAAGAGACCCAGTACTTC.

The rearrangement links TRBV4-1 to TRBJ1-4; D uncertain. This CDR3 is built from 15 residues. Germline V gives CDR1 MGHRA, CDR2 YSYEKL. Trimming pared 9 bases from V and 6 bases from J, leaving 20 bases between. As DNA, the CDR3 is TGCGCCAGTGGCCCCTCTGGGCGGAATTATGAAAAACTGTTTTTT. Amino acid sequence: CASGPSGRNYEKLFF.

The chain carries TRBV5-1 and TRBJ1-1, with D possibly TRBD1 on 6 matching bases. CDR1 is SGHRS and CDR2 is YFSETQ in the germline V gene. The CDR3 extends over 15 amino acids. Trimming removed 3 bases from V and 3 bases from J, with 15 bases in between. Here the CDR3 DNA reads TGCGCCAGCAGCTCTGGACAGTCGAGGGACACTGAAGCTTTCTTT. Protein sequence: CASSSGQSRDTEAFF.

This clone showed up just a few times. The chain carries TRBV28 and TRBJ1-2, with 11 bases identical to TRBD1. The V and J ends lost 5 bases and 4 bases, in that order; junction bases with no gene match: 3. CDR3 length equals 14 residues. CDR1 MDHEN and CDR2 SYDVKM come from the germline V gene. The CDR3 loop is CASSRTGGFYGYTF. CDR3 bases: TGTGCCAGCAGTCGGACAGGGGGCTTCTATGGCTACACCTTC.

The chain joins TRBV2 to TRBJ2-5; D might be TRBD2 (5 bases). Germline V CDR1 and CDR2: SNHLY, FYNNEI. The CDR3 is 13 residues long. Trimming pared 6 bases from V and 5 bases from J, leaving 13 bases between. Here the CDR3 DNA reads TGTGCCAGCAGGGAACGGGGTTGGGAGACCCAGTACTTC. Its protein product is CASRERGWETQYF.

This chain links TRBV29-1 with TRBJ1-1; D might be TRBD1 (6 bases). The germline V gene has CDR1 SQVTM and CDR2 ANQGSEA. V was clipped by 3 bases and J by 3 bases, with 17 bases between them. This CDR3 comprises 15 residues. The CDR3 nucleotides read TGCAGCGTTGACCCCGGCGGGGGCGTGCACACTGAAGCTTTCTTT. Its protein product is CSVDPGGGVHTEAFF.

This sequence joins TRBV28 and TRBJ1-1, with 7 bases identical to TRBD1. This CDR3 has 12 residues. In germline, CDR1 is MDHEN, CDR2 SYDVKM. With V trimmed by 4 bases and J by 6 bases, 2 bases remained unmatched. The CDR3 loop reads CASSWDSPEAFF. DNA of the CDR3: TGTGCCAGCAGTTGGGACAGTCCTGAAGCTTTCTTT. The full variable domain, completed using reference TRBV28 and TRBJ1-1, is DVKVTQSSRYLVKRTGEKVFLECVQDMDHENMFWYRQDPGLGLRLIYFSYDVKMKEKGDIPEGYSVSREKKERFSLILESASTNQTSMYLCASSWDSPEAFFGQGTRLTVV.